Listed below are T cell receptor beta chains from one sample, sequenced in a study of beta chain features in type 1 diabetes. Sequencing used immunoSEQ multiplex PCR; TCRdb keeps in-frame clones, though not all of them. The data contain 160,000 or so clones, less than 9.5% of them seen just once; the ten biggest clones take up 2% to 2.5%. The sample was central memory CD4+ T cells from blood. The receptor set was obtained from a young woman in good health. The CDR3 runs from the conserved cysteine through the conserved F or W. D genes are given only for firm matches. Size values are once, few and many counts, or a class for expanded clones, and some rows have none.

clone_size	d_call	v_call	j_call	cdr3_aa	cdr3_nt
NA	NA	TRBV5-1	TRBJ2-6	CASSSSPGTISGANVLTF	TGCGCCAGCAGCTCCTCTCCGGGAACAATCTCTGGGGCCAACGTCCTGACTTTC
NA	NA	TRBV29-1	TRBJ1-2	CSVVTLWGDGYTF	TGCAGCGTTGTTACCCTGTGGGGAGACGGCTACACCTTC
few	NA	TRBV11-3	TRBJ1-2	CASSPPVGSGGYTF	TGTGCCAGCAGCCCACCGGTGGGGAGCGGTGGCTACACCTTC
NA	TRBD2	TRBV4-2	TRBJ2-1	CASSHFSGGAGNEQFF	TGTGCCAGCAGCCACTTTAGCGGGGGGGCTGGAAATGAGCAGTTCTTC
NA	NA	TRBV10-3	TRBJ2-1	CAISAQVSSYNEQFF	TGTGCCATCAGTGCGCAAGTGAGCTCCTACAATGAGCAGTTCTTC
NA	TRBD1	TRBV12-5	TRBJ2-3	CASGLGSTGISTDTQYF	TGTGCTAGTGGTTTGGGGTCGACAGGGATTAGCACAGATACGCAGTATTTT
few	TRBD2	TRBV6-5	TRBJ2-7	CASSRPTSGSYEQYF	TGTGCCAGCAGCCGCCCTACTAGCGGGAGCTACGAGCAGTACTTC
NA	NA	TRBV7-9	TRBJ2-6	CASSRNRDRANVLTF	TGTGCCAGCAGCCGTAACAGGGACAGGGCCAACGTCCTGACTTTC
few	TRBD2	TRBV7-2	TRBJ2-1	CASSTSGGREEQFF	TGTGCCAGCAGCACTAGCGGGGGGCGGGAGGAGCAGTTCTTC
few	TRBD2	TRBV29-1	TRBJ2-7	CSVGGGLNQPYEQYF	TGCAGCGTGGGGGGGGGACTCAATCAACCCTACGAGCAGTACTTC
NA	TRBD2	TRBV5-1	TRBJ2-2	CASSLYGSGLAGGANTGELFF	TGCGCCAGCAGCTTGTACGGCTCGGGACTAGCGGGGGGCGCCAACACCGGGGAGCTGTTTTTT
NA	NA	TRBV6-5	TRBJ2-1	CASSYRPAANEQFF	TGTGCCAGCAGTTACCGCCCAGCGGCCAATGAGCAGTTCTTC
many	TRBD2	TRBV23-1	TRBJ2-7	CASPGGIRGFSRDEQYF	TGCGCCAGCCCGGGGGGGATAAGGGGGTTTTCGAGGGACGAGCAGTACTTC
NA	TRBD2	TRBV9	TRBJ2-3	CASSVASVAGGTDTQYF	TGTGCCAGCAGCGTAGCTTCGGTAGCGGGGGGCACAGATACGCAGTATTTT
NA	NA	TRBV2	TRBJ1-2	CASAQGTLNYGYTF	TGTGCCAGCGCACAGGGAACCCTTAACTATGGCTACACCTTC
few	TRBD1	TRBV6-5	TRBJ1-3	CASSRGQGGNTIYF	TGTGCCAGCAGCCGCGGACAGGGCGGAAACACCATATATTTT
NA	NA	TRBV5-6	TRBJ1-2	CASSSDTGRLPPSYGYTF	TGTGCCAGCAGCTCAGATACAGGGCGGCTACCTCCTTCCTATGGCTACACCTTC
once	NA	TRBV7-8	TRBJ1-3	CASSSDSTGNTIYF	TGTGCCAGCAGCTCCGACAGTACTGGAAACACCATATATTTT
few	TRBD2	TRBV30	TRBJ2-1	CAWSWRGGEQFF	TGTGCCTGGAGTTGGAGGGGAGGGGAGCAGTTCTTC
NA	TRBD2	TRBV7-9	TRBJ2-5	CASSSPTTSGETQYF	TGTGCCAGCAGCTCCCCTACTACTAGCGGGGAGACCCAGTACTTC
NA	NA	TRBV7-3	TRBJ2-7	CASSNYLGYEQYF	TGTGCCAGCAGCAACTACTTAGGCTACGAGCAGTACTTC
few	TRBD2	TRBV7-2	TRBJ2-3	CASSSRGGRPDTQYF	TGTGCCAGCAGCTCACGGGGGGGCCGGCCAGATACGCAGTATTTT
few	TRBD2	TRBV7-9	TRBJ2-4	CASSDASGRSKNIQYF	TGTGCCAGCAGCGATGCTAGCGGGAGATCCAAAAACATTCAGTACTTC
few	NA	TRBV5-1	TRBJ2-5	CASSLSLETQYF	TGCGCCAGCAGCTTGTCTTTAGAGACCCAGTACTTC
few	TRBD2	TRBV19	TRBJ2-1	CASALTGTSLFEQFF	TGTGCCAGCGCCTTGACCGGGACTAGCCTTTTTGAGCAGTTCTTC
few	NA	TRBV7-9	TRBJ1-4	CASSPREGREKLFF	TGTGCCAGCAGCCCCCGGGAGGGGAGAGAAAAACTGTTTTTT
few	NA	TRBV2	TRBJ2-2	CASSEQGMVAGELFF	TGTGCCAGCAGTGAACAGGGAATGGTAGCCGGGGAGCTGTTTTTT